Sequencing of this TCR beta chain was carried out in a study of CXCR3-negative and CXCR3-positive naive CD8 T cells (dated by TCRdb to about 2019). Broadly, across the study: In total, roughly 140 million TRB reads were obtained, corresponding to roughly 1.5 +/- 0.3 million reads per library. Diversity and physicochemical repertoire analyses were performed on 11 donors pooled from two independent experiments. TRBV-TRBJ cluster analysis included naive subsets from roughly 5 donors and memory cells from 3 donors.

Each CD8+ T cell subset was flow-sorted in triplicate, and 300,000 or so cells per subset were placed directly into RLT lysis buffer. To exclude memory contaminants, naive CD8+ T cells were stringently defined as CD45RO-CCR7+CD27+CD95-. Using standard density gradient centrifugation, peripheral blood mononuclear cells were isolated from buffy coats. A FACSAria III was used to flow-sort naive CD8+ T cells into CXCR3-negative and CXCR3-positive populations. Total RNA was extracted from sorted cells using an RNeasy Mini Kit. The instrument given in TCRdb is NextSeq 550. The Human TCR Profiling Kit (MiLaboratory) was used to prepare UMI-labeled 5' RACE TRB cDNA libraries. The full amount of extracted RNA was used for cDNA synthesis, and the full amount of resulting cDNA was used for PCR amplification. Libraries were prepared in parallel with an identical number of PCR cycles. As for the authors' bioinformatics: With a requirement of at least two reads per UMI, MIGEC and MiXCR extracted about 50,000 +/- 10,000 unique UMI-labeled TRB cDNA molecules per library. On average, around 40,000 +/- 10,000 functional in-frame TRB CDR3 nucleotide clonotypes lacking stop codons were found per library. After downsampling to 5000 UMI-labeled TRB molecules per sample, diversity metrics, including normalized Shannon-Wiener and Chao1, were computed in VDJtools. VDJtools computed clonotype-size-weighted physicochemical properties of the central five CDR3 residues: interaction energy, strength, volume and Kidera factor 4. TCRdb reprocessed the reads into one record per CDR3 protein sequence, lacking DNA. TCRdb's processing, not the study's, gives the V and J calls here. This sample's table carries about 57,000 distinct CDR3 sequences. The ten largest clones add up to 0.53% of the sample.

General study outcomes and caveats: Because CXCR3 expression was partially decreased after cryopreservation, freshly isolated PBMCs were used for most assays. Because surface CD5, which is linked to self-reactivity in mice, was comparable between the naive subsets, TCR interaction strength was also inferred from the physicochemical properties of TRB CDR3s. Comparably high repertoire diversity was found in both naive subsets, whereas much lower repertoire diversity was found in memory CD8+ T cells. TRBV-TRBJ usage was similar between naive CXCR3-negative and CXCR3-positive cells from the same donor, while memory cells showed distinct patterns. TRB CDR3s from CXCR3-positive naive cells showed higher hydrophobicity (lower Kidera factor 4), lower energy, and higher strength and volume indices than CXCR3-negative naive cells.

Note on this clonotype: Its antigen is unknown.

This receptor was obtained from a human donor in good health. Some clones in this sample may be carry-over from other donors' samples. Sequenced material: naive CXCR3+ CD8+ T cells from blood. The label giving this sample's cell subset or site can be read as: CD45RO-CCR7+CD27+CD95- naive CD8+ T cells expressing CXCR3 (TNR3+).

The CDR3 protein: CSVEDFGDWGGKETQYF. The receptor chain draws on TRBV29-1 and TRBJ2-5; TCRdb's D call, TRBD1, is unchecked because there is no DNA. CDR1 SQVTM and CDR2 ANQGSEA were looked up in the germline V gene. Taken from cysteine to phenylalanine, the CDR3 has 17 residues. Only the protein is available.